The clone carrying this T cell receptor (beta chain) was observed at least ten times. Its cognate antigen is unknown. CDR3 length equals 15 residues. V trimming: 6 bases; J trimming: 4 bases; junction bases outside the gene matches: 8. CDR1 is LNHDA and CDR2 is SQIVND in the germline V gene (reference sequence). This entry comes from a study of CD8+CD57+ T cells in acquired aplastic anemia. Overall study context: An average of approximately 3.4 ug of DNA was obtained from sorted CD4+ and CD8+ cells.

CDR3 and TCR beta VDJ profiling relied on genomic DNA as the template. TCRdb reanalysed the reads using MiXCR and keeps one entry per CDR3 protein. This table holds about 470,000 distinct CDR3 sequences, around 32% found once. Before being chosen for sequencing, patients had shown CD8+CD57+ cell expansion by flow cytometry. Study observations and caveats: No significant difference in CD8+ Simpson's diversity was found between patients and controls. Approximately 28 CD8+ CDR3 sequences were shared between patients and controls.

The gene calls are TRBV19 and TRBJ2-5; 10 bases agree with TRBD2. The TCR originated in a human donor with aplastic anemia. Sequenced: sorted CD4+, CD8+, or CD8+CD57+ T cells (not recorded which) from PBMCs. The CDR3 is CASSDSGRPRETQYF. CDR3 DNA sequence: TGTGCCAGTAGCGATAGCGGGAGGCCTAGAGAGACCCAGTACTTC.